What follows describes a single T cell receptor delta chain. By sample share, this clone is large (0.1 to 1%). Its antigen is still unknown. Base quality data are lacking; no much larger clone is found one base away. The sample contains more than one DNA sequence encoding this CDR3. The data derive from a study of γδ T cells in repeated Plasmodium falciparum infection (TCRdb year 2021). With respect to the entire study: The natural-infection arm enrolled Malian children exposed to intense seasonal malaria transmission and compared the Malian children with Australian children matched for age and gender. In the study, the shaping of the human gammadelta T cell repertoire by repeated Plasmodium falciparum infection was examined using natural infection in Mali and controlled human malaria infection. Malian gammadelta TCR repertoires were analysed cross-sectionally in periods with no transmission and longitudinally across episodes of acute febrile malaria. Four controlled human malaria infections were administered to about five malaria-naive U.S. adults over approximately 600 days by bites from P. falciparum NF54-infected Anopheles stephensi mosquitoes. Samples from controlled-infection subjects were taken at baseline, just before selected infections, and 21 days after each infection.

Library preparation was by multiplex PCR. Data came from an Illumina MiSeq. Each sorted gammadelta T cell sample was sequenced for both the TCR gamma (TRG) and TCR delta (TRD) chains. The study's own analysis went as follows. Repertoire analyses included clonotype tree plots, accumulated frequency of the top 20 clonotypes, diversity index (DI) and D75 metrics. In TCRdb, clones were called once more from the public reads by CATT, and rows of identical DNA were later combined. In this record, the V and J calls reflect TCRdb's handling and not the investigators' own analysis. The sample has around 52,000 delta-chain clones on record, approximately 1.5% of them singletons. About 15% of the sample is in the top ten clones. The investigation overall reported the following: Generalizability was limited because the Malian cohort was drawn from a small rural village of predominantly one ethnic group. Analysis of inter-individual variability in gammadelta T cell responses was limited by the small size of the controlled-infection cohort. Compared with Australian children, Malian children appeared to have Vdelta2-negative gammadelta TCR repertoires that were more clonally expanded, less diverse and less shared. Waves of new clonotype selection in Vdelta2-negative, largely Vdelta1+, gammadelta TCR repertoires appeared to be driven by repeated controlled infections. A highly stable polyclonal repertoire over time and infection, with many inter-individual overlapping TCRgamma sequences, was shown by Vgamma9/Vdelta2+ TCR repertoires.

The CDR3 starts with the cysteine, ends with the phenylalanine, and has 22 residues. Only CDR3 DNA remains: 66 bases, in frame from the first base. For this chain, trimming is 7 bases at the V end and 0 bases at the J end, and the number of junction bases without a gene match is 28. CDR1 and CDR2, looked up from the germline V gene, are TSWWSYY and QGS. For bulk TCR repertoire analysis, Vgamma9/Vdelta2+ and Vdelta2-negative gammadelta T cell populations were isolated by flow sorting from peripheral blood mononuclear cells. The chain is encoded by TRDV1 joined to TRDJ1; 8 bases in the junction line up with TRDD3. Material for sequencing was gamma-delta T cells from blood. The TCR was taken from a pool of human donors (malaria-infected and uninfected, not separated). The CDR3 reads as follows: CALEAPPSHTGGRQLYTDKLIF. The nucleotides read TGTGCTCTTGAGGCCCCGCCGTCCCATACTGGGGGCCGACAACTGTACACCGATAAACTCATCTTT.